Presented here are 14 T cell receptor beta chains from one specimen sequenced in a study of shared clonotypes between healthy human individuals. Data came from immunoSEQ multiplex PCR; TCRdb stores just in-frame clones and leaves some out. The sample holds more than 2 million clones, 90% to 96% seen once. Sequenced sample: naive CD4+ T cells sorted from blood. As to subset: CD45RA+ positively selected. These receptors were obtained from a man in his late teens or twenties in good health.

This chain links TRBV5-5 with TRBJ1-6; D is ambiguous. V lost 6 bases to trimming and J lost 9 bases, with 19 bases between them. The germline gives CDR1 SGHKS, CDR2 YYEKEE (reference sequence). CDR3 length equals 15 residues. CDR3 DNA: TGTGCCAGCACCTTCGAAATTTTTCTGGGTTCACCCCTCCACTTT. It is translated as CASTFEIFLGSPLHF.

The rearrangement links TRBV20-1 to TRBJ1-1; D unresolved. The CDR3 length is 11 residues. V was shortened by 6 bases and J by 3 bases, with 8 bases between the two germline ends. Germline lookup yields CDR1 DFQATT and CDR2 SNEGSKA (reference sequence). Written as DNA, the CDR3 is TGCAGTGCCGACGGGGACACTGAAGCTTTCTTT. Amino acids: CSADGDTEAFF.

In DNA, the CDR3 is TGTGCCAGCAGTTCCAAGGCCCCAGGGTGGGAGGGCTACGAGCAGTACTTC. Translation: CASSSKAPGWEGYEQYF. The chain is built from TRBV27 and TRBJ2-7; TRBD2 agrees at 7 bases. The CDR3 sequence is 17 residues long. Looked up from germline, CDR1 is MNHEY and CDR2 is SMNVEV (reference sequence). With V trimmed by 4 bases and J by 3 bases, 15 bases remained unmatched.

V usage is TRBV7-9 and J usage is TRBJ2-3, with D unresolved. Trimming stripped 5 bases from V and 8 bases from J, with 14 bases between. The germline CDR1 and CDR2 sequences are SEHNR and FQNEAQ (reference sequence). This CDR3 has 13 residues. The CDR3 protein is CASSPVTAGTQYF. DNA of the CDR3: TGTGCCAGCAGCCCCGTTACGGCAGGTACGCAGTATTTT.

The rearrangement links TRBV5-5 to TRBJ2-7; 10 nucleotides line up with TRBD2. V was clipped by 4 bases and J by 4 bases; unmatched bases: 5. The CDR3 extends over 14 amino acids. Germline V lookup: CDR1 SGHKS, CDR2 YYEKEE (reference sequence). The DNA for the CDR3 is TGTGCCAGCAGCCAACTAGCGGGATGGTACGAGCAGTACTTC. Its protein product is CASSQLAGWYEQYF.

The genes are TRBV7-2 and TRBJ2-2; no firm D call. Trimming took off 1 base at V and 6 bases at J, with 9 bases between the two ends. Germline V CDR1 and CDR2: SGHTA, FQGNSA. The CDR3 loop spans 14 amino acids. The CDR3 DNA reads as TGTGCCAGCAGCTTAGAATCTAGGGCCGGGGAGCTGTTTTTT. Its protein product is CASSLESRAGELFF.

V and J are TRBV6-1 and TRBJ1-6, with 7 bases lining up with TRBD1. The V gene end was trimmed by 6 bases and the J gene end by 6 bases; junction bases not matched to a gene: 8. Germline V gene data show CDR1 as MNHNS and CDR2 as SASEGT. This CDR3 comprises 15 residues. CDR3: CASRGTANLNSPLHF. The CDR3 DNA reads TGTGCCAGCAGGGGGACAGCAAATCTTAATTCACCCCTCCACTTT.

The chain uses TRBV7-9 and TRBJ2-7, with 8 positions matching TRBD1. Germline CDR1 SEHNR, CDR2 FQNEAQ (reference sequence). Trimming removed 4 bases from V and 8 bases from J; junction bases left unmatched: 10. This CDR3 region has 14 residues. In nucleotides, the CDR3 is TGTGCCAGCAGCTCACAGGGGGAAACCTCCAAGCAGTACTTC. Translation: CASSSQGETSKQYF. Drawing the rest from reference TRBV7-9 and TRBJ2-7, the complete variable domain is DTGVSQNPRHKITKRGQNVTFRCDPISEHNRLYWYRQTLGQGPEFLTYFQNEAQLEKSRLLSDRFSAERPKGSFSTLEIQRTEQGDSAMYLCASSSQGETSKQYFGPGTRLTVT.

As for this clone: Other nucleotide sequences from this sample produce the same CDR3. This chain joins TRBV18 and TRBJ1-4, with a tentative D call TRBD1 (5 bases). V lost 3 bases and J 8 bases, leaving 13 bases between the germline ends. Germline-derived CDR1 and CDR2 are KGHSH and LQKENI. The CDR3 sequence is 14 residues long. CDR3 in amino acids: CASSPSGAGEKLFF. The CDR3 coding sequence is TGTGCCAGCTCACCCTCGGGAGCAGGGGAAAAACTGTTTTTT.

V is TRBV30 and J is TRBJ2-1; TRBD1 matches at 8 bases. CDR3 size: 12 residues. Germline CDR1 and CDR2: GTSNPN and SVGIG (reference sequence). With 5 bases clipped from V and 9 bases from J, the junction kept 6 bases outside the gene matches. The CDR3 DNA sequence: TGTGCCTGGGAGCAGGGGGCGATTGAGCAGTTCTTC. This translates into CAWEQGAIEQFF.

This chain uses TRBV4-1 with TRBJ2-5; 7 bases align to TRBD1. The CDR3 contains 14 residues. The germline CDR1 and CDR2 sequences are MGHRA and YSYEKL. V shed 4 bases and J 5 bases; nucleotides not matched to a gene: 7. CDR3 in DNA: TGCGCCAGCAGCCGCTTGAGGGGGCTTGAGACCCAGTACTTC. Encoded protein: CASSRLRGLETQYF.

CDR3: CASSPPRAPNYGYTF. For the CDR3, the DNA is TGTGCCAGCTCACCTCCCAGGGCCCCTAACTATGGCTACACCTTC. The chain carries TRBV18 and TRBJ1-2, with D possibly being TRBD1 (5 bases). From germline, CDR1 is KGHSH and CDR2 LQKENI. V lost 3 bases and J 0 bases, leaving 11 bases between the germline ends. This CDR3 has 15 amino acids. Full variable domain (rest looked up from reference TRBV18 and TRBJ1-2): NAGVMQNPRHLVRRRGQEARLRCSPMKGHSHVYWYRQLPEEGLKFMVYLQKENIIDESGMPKERFSAEFPKEGPSILRIQQVVRGDSAAYFCASSPPRAPNYGYTFGSGTRLTVV.

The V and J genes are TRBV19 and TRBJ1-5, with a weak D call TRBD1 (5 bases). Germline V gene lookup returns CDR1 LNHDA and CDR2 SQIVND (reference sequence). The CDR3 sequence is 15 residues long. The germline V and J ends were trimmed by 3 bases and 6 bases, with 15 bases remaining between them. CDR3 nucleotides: TGTGCCAGTAGTATGGGCAGGGAACGGTTTCAGCCCCAGCATTTT. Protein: CASSMGRERFQPQHF.

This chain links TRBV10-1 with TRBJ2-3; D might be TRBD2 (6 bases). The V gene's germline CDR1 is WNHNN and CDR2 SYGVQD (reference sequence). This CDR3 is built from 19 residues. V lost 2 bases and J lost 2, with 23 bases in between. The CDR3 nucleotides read TGCGCCAGCAGTGAGCCGGCCGGGGCGAGTAGCGGAAACACAGATACGCAGTATTTT. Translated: CASSEPAGASSGNTDTQYF.